This TCR beta chain was obtained from a study of blood T cell repertoires in COVID-19. Study at large: Donors in the United States, Italy and Spain gave samples during acute or convalescent COVID-19.

V was trimmed by 6 bases and J by 1 base, leaving 12 bases between them. CDR1 and CDR2 (germline): SNHLY, FYNNEI. The CDR3 sequence is 15 residues long. In the authors' methods: Amplification of reference gene primers provided the estimated nucleated cell counts. This table comes from immunoSEQ multiplex PCR, and its TCRdb copy is limited to in-frame clones, with some not included. D and trimming come from the DNA, and the V and J calls and clone size come from that table. There are around 150,000 clones in the sample; approximately 86% occur only once, and roughly 4% lies in the top ten. This clone has just one count.

This sequence was found in a woman aged 55-69 years with active or convalescent COVID-19. This sequence joins TRBV2 and TRBJ1-4; a weak D match, TRBD1 (5 bases). Sequenced sample: peripheral blood. The CDR3 DNA reads TGTGCCAGCAGATCCTTAGGGGTAACTAATGAAAAACTGTTTTTT. Residues: CASRSLGVTNEKLFF.